A single sample is the source of the 10 T cell receptor beta chains below, sequenced in a study of beta chain features in type 1 diabetes. Reverse transcription of all isolated RNA meant that expressed TCRB transcripts were sequenced. Clones were read by immunoSEQ multiplex PCR, and TCRdb kept only the in-frame ones, dropping some. The sample includes hundreds of thousands of clones, approximately 15% of them seen just once. The sample consisted of naive CD4+ T cells from blood. The receptors here all came from a man aged 25 to 40 in good health.

This clone came up a few times. The gene calls are TRBV10-3 and TRBJ2-5; no definite D call. The CDR3 is 15 residues long. The germline V gene has CDR1 ENHRY and CDR2 SYGVKD. V was trimmed by 3 bases and J by 5 bases, leaving 16 bases between them. The CDR3 protein is CAISESSVFLETQYF. CDR3 in DNA: TGTGCCATCAGTGAATCGAGTGTCTTTTTGGAGACCCAGTACTTC.

This rearrangement joins TRBV7-9 to TRBJ1-1; D unresolved. CDR1 is SEHNR, CDR2 FQNEAQ, per germline (reference sequence). This CDR3 region has 12 residues. V was shortened by 5 bases and J by 8 bases, with 12 bases between the two germline ends. DNA for the CDR3: TGTGCCAGCAGCCCCCATGGTGGGGAAGCTTTCTTT. The encoded protein is CASSPHGGEAFF.

This clone was counted a few times. V gene TRBV7-2 combines with J gene TRBJ2-1; D is undetermined. This CDR3 is 17 amino acids long. The V gene lost 2 bases and the J gene lost 7 bases, with 21 bases spanning the gap. Germline V gene data show CDR1 as SGHTA and CDR2 as FQGNSA. CDR3 sequence reads: CASSLNVAAGHANEQFF. DNA for the CDR3: TGTGCCAGCAGCTTAAATGTGGCGGCCGGTCACGCGAATGAGCAGTTCTTC.

This chain uses TRBV9 with TRBJ2-2; 11 bases map to TRBD2. V trimming: 2 bases; J trimming: 4 bases; junction bases outside the gene matches: 4. This CDR3 has 16 residues. CDR1 and CDR2 from the germline V gene are SGDLS and YYNGEE. Here the CDR3 reads CASSVVAGGTTGELFF. In nucleotides, the CDR3 is TGTGCCAGCAGCGTGGTAGCGGGAGGGACCACCGGGGAGCTGTTTTTT. Supplemented by reference TRBV9 and TRBJ2-2, the full variable domain reads DSGVTQTPKHLITATGQRVTLRCSPRSGDLSVYWYQQSLDQGLQFLIQYYNGEERAKGNILERFSAQQFPDLHSELNLSSLELGDSALYFCASSVVAGGTTGELFFGEGSRLTVL.

Ten or more counts support this clone. The gene calls are TRBV7-2 and TRBJ2-3; no clear D gene. The CDR3 has 13 amino acids. Germline V gene sequence: CDR1 SGHTA, CDR2 FQGNSA. V dropped 5 bases and J dropped 6 bases, with 12 bases sitting between them. The CDR3 DNA reads as TGTGCCAGCAGCCCCGCCGGAGTGGATACGCAGTATTTT. Its protein is CASSPAGVDTQYF. Together with reference TRBV7-2 and TRBJ2-3, the CDR3 gives the full variable domain: GAGVSQSPSNKVTEKGKDVELRCDPISGHTALYWYRQSLGQGLEFLIYFQGNSAPDKSGLPSDRFSAERTGGSVSTLTIQRTQQEDSAVYLCASSPAGVDTQYFGPGTRLTVL.

The gene calls are TRBV7-3 and TRBJ2-1; 9 nucleotides line up with TRBD2. Germline CDR1 SGHTA, CDR2 FQGTGA. The CDR3 spans 15 residues. V dropped 5 bases and J dropped 2; count of bases not matched to a gene: 4. The chain's CDR3 is CASSLAGITYNEQFF. CDR3 coding DNA: TGTGCCAGCAGCCTAGCGGGAATAACCTACAATGAGCAGTTCTTC.

The V call is TRBV2, the J call TRBJ1-5, with D possibly TRBD1 on 5 matching bases. The ends were cut back, 2 bases at V and 2 bases at J, with 10 bases in the middle. The CDR3 spans 15 residues. Germline V gives CDR1 SNHLY, CDR2 FYNNEI. CDR3 loop: CASSEWTGGNQPQHF. The CDR3 DNA reads as TGTGCCAGCAGTGAATGGACGGGGGGCAATCAGCCCCAGCATTTT.

This clone was found a few times. V and J are TRBV7-2 and TRBJ2-7; TRBD1 matches 8 bases. Germline V lookup: CDR1 SGHTA, CDR2 FQGNSA. The CDR3 length is 13 residues. V was pared by 2 bases and J by 6 bases, with 3 bases of the junction left unmatched. In nucleotides, the CDR3 is TGTGCCAGCAGCTTAATGACAGGGGCCGAGCAGTACTTC. This sequence encodes CASSLMTGAEQYF.

This clone has only a few counts. CDR3 DNA sequence: TGTGCCAGCAGTTACCGAAAGGGGTATGGCTACACCTTC. Its translation is CASSYRKGYGYTF. The rearrangement links TRBV6-5 to TRBJ1-2, with D possibly matching TRBD1 (5 bases). The germline V and J ends were trimmed by 2 bases and 5 bases, with 9 bases remaining between them. The CDR3 length is 13 residues. CDR1 and CDR2 (germline): MNHEY, SVGAGI.

The chain is built from TRBV7-2 and TRBJ1-1; 10 positions agree with TRBD1. Trimming removed 1 base from V and 7 bases from J; junction bases left unmatched: 9. The CDR3 loop spans 16 amino acids. CDR1 and CDR2 (germline): SGHTA, FQGNSA. The CDR3 loop reads CASSLEPGQGRDEAFF. As DNA, the CDR3 is TGTGCCAGCAGCTTAGAGCCGGGACAGGGGAGGGATGAAGCTTTCTTT.